This TCR beta chain appears in the sequencing data of a study of blood T cells in healthy people across ages. Study-wide results and limits: Because sorting was not performed, PBMCs prevented conclusive naive versus antigen-experienced comparison. It was found that TCR beta diversity correlated strongly with the percentage of naive T cells.

A remark on this clonotype: Its antigen is not known.

In germline, CDR1 is SGHVS, CDR2 FQNEAQ. CDR3 length equals 11 residues. V was cut by 7 bases and J by 5 bases, with 8 bases left in between. Combining a sample-barcoded 5' primer with a J-beta primer mix, a second PCR ran for about 7 to 11 cycles. TCRdb fed the 5' RACE reads into MiXCR, producing one record per CDR3 protein. Seen here are more than 500,000 distinct CDR3 sequences, roughly a quarter observed once, and the top ten hold approximately 3.3%. Separately, the same data were catalogued under a study of T cells of mothers and their children. That work states: The donors comprised roughly 6 children and their three healthy Caucasian mothers.

This receptor was taken from a boy aged 2 to 9 in good health. The chain has TRBV7-8 and TRBJ2-5; D is undetermined. The specimen sequenced was blood. The CDR3 loop reads CASKKSETQYF. The CDR3 region has the DNA TGTGCCAGCAAGAAGTCGGAGACCCAGTACTTC.